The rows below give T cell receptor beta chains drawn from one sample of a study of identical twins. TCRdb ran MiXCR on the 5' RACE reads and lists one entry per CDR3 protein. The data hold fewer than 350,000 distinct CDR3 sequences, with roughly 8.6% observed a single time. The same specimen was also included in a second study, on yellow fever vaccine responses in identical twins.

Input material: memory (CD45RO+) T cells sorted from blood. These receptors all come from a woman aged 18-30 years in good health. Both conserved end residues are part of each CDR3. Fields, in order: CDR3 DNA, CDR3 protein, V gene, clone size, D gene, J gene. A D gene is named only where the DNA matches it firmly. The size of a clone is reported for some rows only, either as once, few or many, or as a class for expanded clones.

CDR3nt: TGTGCCAGCAGCCCAACCGGGGAGCTGTTTTTT; CDR3aa: CASSPTGELFF; v_gene: TRBV7-2; abundance: many; d_gene: -; j_gene: TRBJ2-2
CDR3nt: TGTGCCAGCAGCGCCACACAGGGTATAGGATCACCCCTCCACTTT; CDR3aa: CASSATQGIGSPLHF; v_gene: TRBV3-1; abundance: few; d_gene: -; j_gene: TRBJ1-6
CDR3nt: TGTGCCAGCAGTGAATCCCCTAGCGGGAGGGCCACGAGCTCCTACAATGAGCAGTTCTTC; CDR3aa: CASSESPSGRATSSYNEQFF; v_gene: TRBV2; abundance: few; d_gene: TRBD2; j_gene: TRBJ2-1
CDR3nt: TGTGCCAGCAGCCCAGACCCCCGATCGTTCGCGCAGTATTTT; CDR3aa: CASSPDPRSFAQYF; v_gene: TRBV7-8; abundance: many; d_gene: -; j_gene: TRBJ2-3
CDR3nt: TGTGCCAGCAGCCAAACCAGCGATGGCTACACCTTC; CDR3aa: CASSQTSDGYTF; v_gene: TRBV3-1; abundance: few; d_gene: -; j_gene: TRBJ1-2
CDR3nt: TGTGCCAGCAGCCCCGGACAGCCACAAGAGACCCAGTACTTC; CDR3aa: CASSPGQPQETQYF; v_gene: TRBV7-9; abundance: many; d_gene: -; j_gene: TRBJ2-5
CDR3nt: TGTGCCACCGGTTATAGCGGGAGGACCGGGGAGACCCAGTACTTC; CDR3aa: CATGYSGRTGETQYF; v_gene: TRBV15; abundance: few; d_gene: TRBD2; j_gene: TRBJ2-5
CDR3nt: TGTGCCAGCAGTGAACATATCTCTAGTGGAAACACCATATATTTT; CDR3aa: CASSEHISSGNTIYF; v_gene: TRBV6-1; abundance: many; d_gene: -; j_gene: TRBJ1-3
CDR3nt: TGTGCCAGCAGCCCCCTAGTAGGGGGCGTAGTAGCTTTCTTT; CDR3aa: CASSPLVGGVVAFF; v_gene: TRBV7-2; abundance: few; d_gene: TRBD1; j_gene: TRBJ1-1
CDR3nt: TGTGCCAGCAGACTGGGAGAAAGCCTCATGAACACTGAAGCTTTCTTT; CDR3aa: CASRLGESLMNTEAFF; v_gene: TRBV5-5; abundance: -; d_gene: -; j_gene: TRBJ1-1
CDR3nt: TGTGCCAGCAGCGTAGGGACTTTACAGGGCACTGAAGCTTTCTTT; CDR3aa: CASSVGTLQGTEAFF; v_gene: TRBV9; abundance: -; d_gene: -; j_gene: TRBJ1-1
CDR3nt: TGTGCCAGCGGCGCCCTTAACTCTGGAAACACCATATATTTT; CDR3aa: CASGALNSGNTIYF; v_gene: TRBV12-3/TRBV12-4; abundance: many; d_gene: -; j_gene: TRBJ1-3
CDR3nt: TGTGCCAGCAGTTACTCCGAAAGGGGGAGTGAAGCTTTCTTT; CDR3aa: CASSYSERGSEAFF; v_gene: TRBV6-5; abundance: many; d_gene: -; j_gene: TRBJ1-1
CDR3nt: TGCGCCAGCACGGACGGTCCTAATGAAAAACTGTTTTTT; CDR3aa: CASTDGPNEKLFF; v_gene: TRBV5-1; abundance: many; d_gene: -; j_gene: TRBJ1-4
CDR3nt: TGTGCCAGCAGCTTAGGCGTGGGGAATGAGCAGTTCTTC; CDR3aa: CASSLGVGNEQFF; v_gene: TRBV7-9; abundance: many; d_gene: -; j_gene: TRBJ2-1